Presented here are 32 T cell receptor beta chains from one specimen sequenced in a study of blood T cell repertoires in COVID-19. Generated by immunoSEQ multiplex PCR, the TCRdb table keeps only in-frame clones and is missing some. The profile shows hundreds of thousands of clones, 84% of them singletons. Sequenced input: PBMCs or T cells enriched from blood (not recorded which). All receptors derive from a woman in her thirties or forties who had recovered from COVID-19.

The rearrangement uses TRBV5-4 and TRBJ2-5; D uncertain. In germline, CDR1 is SGHNT, CDR2 YYREEE (reference sequence). Trimming stripped 1 base from V and 7 bases from J, with 11 bases between. The CDR3 extends over 13 amino acids. CDR3 DNA: TGTGCCAGCAGCTTGAACATCCCGGGGACCCAGTACTTC. Translated: CASSLNIPGTQYF.

CDR3 protein: CASSLEQEGTQYF. The CDR3 coding sequence is TGCGCCAGCAGCTTGGAACAGGAAGGGACCCAGTACTTC. The chain employs TRBV5-1 and TRBJ2-5; possibly TRBD1 for D (5 bases). Germline CDR1 reads SGHRS; CDR2 reads YFSETQ. Between the trimmed V and J ends, which lost 0 bases and 7 bases, there was a span of 10 bases. The CDR3 contains 13 residues.

The chain employs TRBV27 and TRBJ1-2; 9 bases map to TRBD1. From germline, CDR1 is MNHEY and CDR2 SMNVEV (reference sequence). The junction had 6 bases not matched to a gene; V was cut back by 2 bases and J by 5 bases. The CDR3 loop spans 15 amino acids. The CDR3 here is CASSLGQGSGYGYTF. The CDR3 DNA reads as TGTGCCAGCAGTTTAGGACAGGGGAGTGGGTATGGCTACACCTTC.

The chain employs TRBV6-5 and TRBJ1-1, with a weak D call TRBD1 (6 bases). The germline gives CDR1 MNHEY, CDR2 SVGAGI. V lost 6 bases, J lost 4 bases, and 18 bases lay in between. There are 15 residues in the CDR3. The CDR3 DNA reads as TGTGCCAGCAGGTACGCGCAGGGGCGTGGCACTGAAGCTTTCTTT. It is translated as CASRYAQGRGTEAFF.

The chain has TRBV9 and TRBJ2-4; the D gene is possibly TRBD1 (5 bases). CDR3 length equals 16 residues. The V gene's germline CDR1 is SGDLS and CDR2 YYNGEE. The V end was cut by 0 bases, the J end by 0 bases, with 10 bases between. CDR3 coding DNA: TGTGCCAGCAGCGTAGGACAGACATTAGCCAAAAACATTCAGTACTTC. Protein sequence: CASSVGQTLAKNIQYF.

This clone was seen a few times. The genes are TRBV14 and TRBJ1-2; tentative D call: TRBD1 (5 bases). The CDR3 extends over 16 amino acids. Germline-derived CDR1 and CDR2 are SGHDN and FVKESK. Trimming shortened V by 4 bases and J by 4 bases, and 19 bases separated the two germline ends. The CDR3 region has the DNA TGTGCCAGCAGCCCACGCCCGGACACGAGATCCTATGGCTACACCTTC. Translated, it gives CASSPRPDTRSYGYTF.

In its sample, this clone was seen a few times. The rearrangement joins TRBV11-1 to TRBJ1-5; D gene uncertain. The CDR3 has 16 amino acids. The germline gives CDR1 SGHAT, CDR2 FQDESV (reference sequence). V was shortened by 0 bases and J by 1 base, with 10 bases between the two germline ends. The CDR3 is CASSLAHTLSNQPQHF. The CDR3 DNA reads TGTGCCAGCAGCTTAGCTCACACCTTAAGCAATCAGCCCCAGCATTTT.

This clone was observed once. This chain uses TRBV2 with TRBJ1-6; D gene uncertain. The germline V gene encodes CDR1 SNHLY and CDR2 FYNNEI. V dropped 6 bases and J dropped 6 bases, with 6 bases sitting between them. The CDR3 has 12 amino acids. This CDR3 is CASRSVNSPLHF. For the CDR3, the DNA is TGTGCCAGCAGATCGGTTAATTCACCCCTCCACTTT.

The V gene is TRBV11-3, the J gene TRBJ2-1; a weak D match, TRBD2 (6 bases). Germline V lookup: CDR1 SGHNT, CDR2 YENEEA. V was pared by 4 bases and J by 13 bases, with 17 bases between. The CDR3 totals 13 residues. The CDR3 is CASSSKSVSGQFF. CDR3 nucleotides: TGTGCCAGCAGCTCAAAGTCTGTTAGCGGACAGTTCTTC.

This clone was seen just once. CDR3 in DNA: TGTGCCAGCAGTTACTCGACGGTAGCGGGGCAAGAGACCCAGTACTTC. It codes for CASSYSTVAGQETQYF. J is TRBJ2-5 and V is TRBV6-2 or TRBV6-3, with 8 positions matching TRBD2. The V gene end was trimmed by 0 bases and the J gene end by 2 bases; junction bases not matched to a gene: 5. The CDR3 is 16 residues long. Germline assignment: CDR1 MNHEY and CDR2 SVGEGT.

The V and J genes are TRBV7-2 and TRBJ2-5; no clear D gene. Germline lookup yields CDR1 SGHTA and CDR2 FQGNSA. The CDR3 totals 12 residues. V was trimmed by 4 bases and J by 7 bases, leaving 10 bases between them. This CDR3 is CASSSSGRTQYF. The CDR3 bases are TGTGCCAGCAGCTCTAGTGGCAGGACCCAGTACTTC. Complete variable domain (other parts from reference TRBV7-2 and TRBJ2-5): GAGVSQSPSNKVTEKGKDVELRCDPISGHTALYWYRQSLGQGLEFLIYFQGNSAPDKSGLPSDRFSAERTGGSVSTLTIQRTQQEDSAVYLCASSSSGRTQYFGPGTRLLVL.

The V call is TRBV11-1, the J call TRBJ2-7; D may be TRBD1 (6 bases). V was pared by 0 bases and J by 1 base, with 7 bases between. Looked up from germline, CDR1 is SGHAT and CDR2 is FQDESV (reference sequence). This CDR3 is built from 14 residues. The CDR3 nucleotides are TGTGCCAGCAGCTTAGCTCAGGGGTCCTACGAGCAGTACTTC. Its translation: CASSLAQGSYEQYF.

V and J are TRBV20-1 and TRBJ2-7, with 8 positions matching TRBD2. The CDR3 is made up of 13 amino acids. Per germline, CDR1 DFQATT and CDR2 SNEGSKA (reference sequence). The V gene end was trimmed by 3 bases and the J gene end by 3 bases; junction bases not matched to a gene: 4. The CDR3, as DNA: TGCAGTGCTAGTATGAGCGGGAGCTACGAGCAGTACGTC. Protein: CSASMSGSYEQYV.

This clone was found once. The chain has TRBV19 and TRBJ2-2; TRBD1 is a possible D gene (5 bases). Trimming took 5 bases from V and 6 from J, leaving 19 bases between them. The CDR3 is 16 residues long. Germline V gene lookup returns CDR1 LNHDA and CDR2 SQIVND (reference sequence). CDR3 protein: CASSSGKLEGAGELFF. In DNA form, the CDR3 reads TGTGCCAGTAGTTCAGGGAAATTAGAAGGGGCCGGGGAGCTGTTTTTT.

The chain combines TRBV28 with TRBJ2-1, with 7 bases fitting TRBD1. In germline, CDR1 is MDHEN, CDR2 SYDVKM. The CDR3 covers 15 residues. Unmatched junction bases numbered 12, after V lost 1 base and J lost 12 bases. CDR3 sequence (DNA): TGTGCCAGCAGTTTATCCAGGACAGGCAACTTTGGGCAGTTCTTC. It yields the protein CASSLSRTGNFGQFF.

The chain recombines TRBV6-2 or TRBV6-3 with TRBJ2-7; 7 positions match TRBD2. J lost 2 bases, V lost 5 bases, and 9 bases had no gene match. This CDR3 is 15 amino acids long. Germline V gives CDR1 MNHEY, CDR2 SVGEGT. The CDR3 protein is CASSPLRESPYEQYF. The DNA of the CDR3 is TGTGCCAGCAGTCCGTTGCGGGAGTCCCCCTACGAGCAGTACTTC.

The chain carries TRBV6-1 and TRBJ2-3; TRBD2 matches 10 bases. Trimming took 1 base from V and 4 from J; bases not matched to a gene: 2. CDR1 is MNHNS and CDR2 is SASEGT in the germline V gene. The CDR3 sequence is 15 residues long. The CDR3 reads CASSEVAGGSDTQYF. The CDR3 DNA follows: TGTGCCAGCAGTGAAGTAGCGGGAGGATCAGATACGCAGTATTTT.

The CDR3 loop is CASSQVLTRGDEQFF. CDR3 nucleotide sequence: TGTGCCAGCAGCCAAGTCTTGACCCGAGGCGATGAGCAGTTCTTC. The genes are TRBV3-1 (or the pseudogene TRBV3-2) and TRBJ2-1; no firm D call. CDR1 is LGHDT, CDR2 YNNKEL, per germline (reference sequence). There are 15 residues in the CDR3. V was cut by 1 base and J by 8 bases, with 15 bases left in between.

This rearrangement joins TRBV19 to TRBJ2-4; TRBD2 aligns across 7 bases. This CDR3 is 13 amino acids long. Unmatched junction bases numbered 7, after V lost 6 bases and J lost 8 bases. Germline CDR1 and CDR2: LNHDA and SQIVND (reference sequence). CDR3: CASSYGGRDIQYF. CDR3 nucleotides: TGTGCCAGTAGCTATGGGGGGAGGGACATTCAGTACTTC.

Ten or more counts support this clone. This sequence joins TRBV2 and TRBJ2-1, with 8 bases lining up with TRBD1. The CDR3 has 16 residues. CDR1 is SNHLY and CDR2 is FYNNEI in the germline V gene. The junction had 11 bases not matched to a gene; V was cut back by 8 bases and J by 2 bases. CDR3 bases: TGTGCCAGCGGACGGACAGGGCAGGGGCCCTACAATGAGCAGTTCTTC. This translates into CASGRTGQGPYNEQFF. The full variable domain, with the rest looked up from reference TRBV2 and TRBJ2-1, is EPEVTQTPSHQVTQMGQEVILRCVPISNHLYFYWYRQILGQKVEFLVSFYNNEISEKSEIFDDQFSVERPDGSNFTLKIRSTKLEDSAMYFCASGRTGQGPYNEQFFGPGTRLTVL.

This chain joins TRBV12-5 and TRBJ2-1; D is ambiguous. The CDR3 is 11 residues long. The V end lost 3 bases, the J end lost 9 bases, and 6 bases lay between the germline ends. Germline CDR1 reads LGHNT; CDR2 reads FRNRAP. The CDR3: CASGLPGEQFF. The CDR3 DNA is TGTGCTAGTGGTTTACCGGGTGAGCAGTTCTTC. Full variable domain (missing parts from reference TRBV12-5 and TRBJ2-1): DARVTQTPRHKVTEMGQEVTMRCQPILGHNTVFWYRQTMMQGLELLAYFRNRAPLDDSGMPKDRFSAEMPDATLATLKIQPSEPRDSAVYFCASGLPGEQFFGPGTRLTVL.

The table lists this clone with a few counts. CDR3 residues: CASSLSASGNYNEQFF. The CDR3 bases are TGTGCCAGCAGCTTATCGGCTAGCGGGAACTACAATGAGCAGTTCTTC. V usage is TRBV7-8 and J usage is TRBJ2-1; TRBD2 matches 9 bases. Trimming cost V 2 bases and J 3 bases; bases outside gene matches: 5. Germline V gene sequence: CDR1 SGHVS, CDR2 FQNEAQ. This CDR3 comprises 16 residues.

The chain employs TRBV5-4 and TRBJ2-1, with 13 bases aligning to TRBD2. The germline V gene encodes CDR1 SGHNT and CDR2 YYREEE (reference sequence). V was pared by 0 bases and J by 9 bases, with 9 bases of the junction left unmatched. This CDR3 region has 17 residues. The CDR3 coding sequence is TGTGCCAGCAGCTTGGGGCTTCTACTAGCGGGAGGGGGTGAGCAGTTCTTC. Translating it yields CASSLGLLLAGGGEQFF.

In this sample, this clone turned up a few times. The CDR3 loop reads CASSLTEANYGYTF. The CDR3 nucleotides are TGCGCCAGTTCGCTGACTGAAGCTAACTATGGCTACACCTTC. J is TRBJ1-2 and V is TRBV5-1; D gene ambiguous. The germline V gene has CDR1 SGHRS and CDR2 YFSETQ. CDR3 length equals 14 residues. V was pared by 8 bases and J by 0 bases, with 14 bases between.

The CDR3 spells CSVAGHLNTEAFF. Here the CDR3 DNA reads TGCAGCGTTGCCGGACACCTTAACACTGAAGCTTTCTTT. The chain has TRBV29-1 and TRBJ1-1, with D perhaps matching TRBD1 (5 bases). This CDR3 is built from 13 residues. V lost 4 bases to trimming and J lost 2 bases, with 11 bases between them. CDR1 and CDR2 (germline): SQVTM, ANQGSEA.

This rearrangement joins TRBV7-9 to TRBJ1-3; TRBD1 matches 10 bases. The V and J ends lost 8 bases and 2 bases, in that order; junction bases with no gene match: 3. CDR3 length: 14 residues. Germline assignment: CDR1 SEHNR and CDR2 FQNEAQ (reference sequence). The CDR3 loop reads CASWGTGAGNTIYF. The CDR3 bases are TGTGCCAGCTGGGGGACAGGGGCTGGAAACACCATATATTTT.

This chain connects TRBV7-2 to TRBJ2-5; D is possibly TRBD1 (6 bases). The CDR3 sequence is 16 residues long. CDR1 SGHTA and CDR2 FQGNSA come from the germline V gene. The V end lost 3 bases, the J end lost 1 base, and 15 bases lay between the germline ends. The CDR3 loop is CASSFSYDRTQETQYF. In DNA, the CDR3 is TGTGCCAGCAGCTTTTCTTATGACAGGACCCAAGAGACCCAGTACTTC.

The J gene is TRBJ2-5, the V gene TRBV10-3; D not certain. Germline V gives CDR1 ENHRY, CDR2 SYGVKD. The CDR3 sequence is 13 residues long. The ends were cut back, 6 bases at V and 5 bases at J, with 13 bases in the middle. CDR3 protein: CAIRQSLRETQYF. CDR3 coding DNA: TGTGCCATCAGACAGAGCCTTCGGGAGACCCAGTACTTC.

The rearrangement joins TRBV11-1 to TRBJ1-6; 7 bases are a match to TRBD1. The CDR3 runs 16 residues. The germline CDR1 and CDR2 sequences are SGHAT and FQDESV (reference sequence). Losses at the gene ends were 5 bases for V and 7 bases for J; bases not matched to a gene: 11. CDR3 residues: CASSRRLQGTNSPLHF. In DNA, the CDR3 is TGTGCCAGCAGCCGTCGATTACAGGGGACCAATTCACCCCTCCACTTT.

The V call is TRBV7-8, the J call TRBJ2-7, with TRBD2 matching over 9 bases. Germline CDR1 SGHVS, CDR2 FQNEAQ. This CDR3 is 15 amino acids long. V was pared by 5 bases and J by 4 bases, with 9 bases of the junction left unmatched. The CDR3 DNA reads TGTGCCAGCAGCCTGGGGGCTAGCGGGAAATACGAGCAGTACTTC. It encodes CASSLGASGKYEQYF.

The J gene is TRBJ2-7, the V gene TRBV11-2, with 8 bases matching TRBD1. Germline loops: CDR1 SGHAT, CDR2 FQNNGV. Trimming cost V 7 bases and J 3 bases; bases outside gene matches: 8. The CDR3 spans 14 residues. The CDR3 spells CASTYGQGGYEQYV. Here the CDR3 DNA reads TGTGCCAGCACCTACGGACAGGGAGGCTACGAGCAGTACGTC.

Here the CDR3 reads CASSIGSRGLEQFF. The CDR3 DNA is TGTGCCAGTAGTATAGGGTCACGGGGGTTGGAGCAGTTCTTC. The gene calls are TRBV19 and TRBJ2-1; D is possibly TRBD2 (6 bases). Trimming took off 1 base at V and 10 bases at J, with 14 bases between the two ends. Germline assignment: CDR1 LNHDA and CDR2 SQIVND (reference sequence). The CDR3 is made up of 14 amino acids.